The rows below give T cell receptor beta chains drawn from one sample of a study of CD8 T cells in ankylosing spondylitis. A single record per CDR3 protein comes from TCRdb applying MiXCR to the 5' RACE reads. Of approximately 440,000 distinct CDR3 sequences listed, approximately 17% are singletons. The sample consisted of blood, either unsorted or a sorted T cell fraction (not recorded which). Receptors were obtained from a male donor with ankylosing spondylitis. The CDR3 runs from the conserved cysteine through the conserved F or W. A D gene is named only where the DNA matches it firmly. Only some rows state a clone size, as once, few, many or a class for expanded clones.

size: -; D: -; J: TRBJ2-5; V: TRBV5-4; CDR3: CASSTTGTSGETQYF; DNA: TGTGCCAGCAGTACGACCGGGACAAGTGGGGAGACCCAGTACTTC
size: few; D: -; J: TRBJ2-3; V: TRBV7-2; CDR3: CASSSSRVGDTQYF; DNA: TGTGCCAGCAGCTCCTCCCGGGTGGGAGATACGCAGTATTTT
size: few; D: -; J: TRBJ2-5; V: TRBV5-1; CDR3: CASSFLGIQETQYF; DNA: TGCGCCAGCAGCTTTCTGGGGATCCAAGAGACCCAGTACTTC
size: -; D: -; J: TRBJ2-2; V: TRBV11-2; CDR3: CASSLGEGKGTGELFF; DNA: TGTGCCAGCAGCTTAGGAGAGGGAAAGGGCACCGGGGAGCTGTTTTTT
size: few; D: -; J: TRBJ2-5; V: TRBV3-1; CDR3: CASSRRETQYF; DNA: TGTGCCAGCAGCCGCAGGGAGACCCAGTACTTC
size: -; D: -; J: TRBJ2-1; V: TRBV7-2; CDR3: CAISLKGPGYNEQFF; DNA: TGTGCCATCAGCTTAAAGGGACCCGGCTACAATGAGCAGTTCTTC
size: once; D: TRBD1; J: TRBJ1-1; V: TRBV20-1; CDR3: CSAPKEDRANTEAFF; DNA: TGCAGTGCCCCGAAGGAGGACAGGGCGAACACTGAAGCTTTCTTT
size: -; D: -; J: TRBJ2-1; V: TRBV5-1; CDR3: CASSLQDSYNEQFF; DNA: TGCGCCAGCAGCCTCCAGGACAGCTACAATGAGCAGTTCTTC
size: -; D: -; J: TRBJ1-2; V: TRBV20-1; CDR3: CSAATGPYGYTF; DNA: TGCAGTGCCGCCACAGGCCCCTATGGCTACACCTTC
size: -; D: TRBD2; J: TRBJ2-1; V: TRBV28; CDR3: CASSLPLSGRNNEQFF; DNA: TGTGCCAGCAGTTTACCCCTCAGCGGGAGAAACAATGAGCAGTTCTTC
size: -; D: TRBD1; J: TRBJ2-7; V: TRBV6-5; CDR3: CASSYDRDRPYEQYF; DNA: TGTGCCAGCAGTTACGACCGGGACAGACCCTACGAGCAGTACTTC
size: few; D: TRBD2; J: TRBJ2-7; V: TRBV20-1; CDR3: CSAIQVSSGRSEQYF; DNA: TGCAGTGCTATCCAGGTGTCTAGCGGGAGGAGTGAGCAGTACTTC
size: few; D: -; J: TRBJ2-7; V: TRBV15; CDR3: CATSPLIGSAGYEQYF; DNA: TGTGCCACCAGCCCCTTGATCGGATCCGCAGGGTACGAGCAGTACTTC
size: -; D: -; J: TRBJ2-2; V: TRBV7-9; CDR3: CASSLAAVTGELFF; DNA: TGTGCCAGCAGCTTAGCGGCGGTTACCGGGGAGCTGTTTTTT
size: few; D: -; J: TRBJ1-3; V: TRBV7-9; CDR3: CASSPTSGAAGNTIYF; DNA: TGTGCCAGCAGCCCGACCTCAGGGGCGGCTGGAAACACCATATATTTT
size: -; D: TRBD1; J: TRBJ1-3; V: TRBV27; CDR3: CASSLKGTGRNTIYF; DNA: TGTGCCAGCAGTTTAAAAGGGACAGGGAGAAACACCATATATTTT
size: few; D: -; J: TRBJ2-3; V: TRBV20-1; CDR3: CSARDDTRDTQYF; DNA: TGCAGTGCTAGAGATGACACTAGAGATACGCAGTATTTT